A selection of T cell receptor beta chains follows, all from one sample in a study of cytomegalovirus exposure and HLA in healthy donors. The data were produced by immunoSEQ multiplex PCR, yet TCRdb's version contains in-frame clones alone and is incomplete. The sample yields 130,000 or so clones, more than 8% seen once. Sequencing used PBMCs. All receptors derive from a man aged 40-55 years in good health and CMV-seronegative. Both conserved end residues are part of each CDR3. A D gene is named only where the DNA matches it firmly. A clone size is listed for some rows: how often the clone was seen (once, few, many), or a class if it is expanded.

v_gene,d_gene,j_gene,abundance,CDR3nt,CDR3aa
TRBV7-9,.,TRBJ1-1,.,TGTGCCACCCGAACAGGGAGCACTGAAGCTTTCTTT,CATRTGSTEAFF
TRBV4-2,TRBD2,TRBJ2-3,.,TGTGCCAGCAGTCGACTAGCGGATACAGATACGCAGTATTTT,CASSRLADTDTQYF
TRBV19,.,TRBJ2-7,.,TGTGCCAGGGCGAGGGGGGGCGAGCAGTACTTC,CARARGGEQYF
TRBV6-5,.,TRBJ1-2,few,TGTGCCAGCAGCCGTAAAGGGAGTGGCTACACCTTC,CASSRKGSGYTF
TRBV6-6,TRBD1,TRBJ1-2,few,TGTGCCACCCTCGGCTGGACAGGCGGGGGCTACACCTTC,CATLGWTGGGYTF
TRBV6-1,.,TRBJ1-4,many,TGTGCCAGCAGTGAAGAACAGGGTTGGGAAAAACTGTTTTTT,CASSEEQGWEKLFF
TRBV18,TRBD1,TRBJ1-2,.,TGTGCCAGCTCACTTGCCGGGACAGGGGCCAACGGCTACACCTTC,CASSLAGTGANGYTF
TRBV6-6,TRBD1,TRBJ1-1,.,TGTGCCAGCAGTACCCGGACAGGAAACACTGAAGCTTTCTTT,CASSTRTGNTEAFF
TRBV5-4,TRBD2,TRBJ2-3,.,TGTGCCAGCAGCCTCACTGCAGCGGGGCCCTCAGATACGCAGTATTTT,CASSLTAAGPSDTQYF
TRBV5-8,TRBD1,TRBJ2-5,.,TGTGCCAGCAGCCCTATTCCGGGACAGGGGATGGAGACCCAGTACTTC,CASSPIPGQGMETQYF
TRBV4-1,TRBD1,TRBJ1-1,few,TGCGCCAGCAGCCATTGGGACAGGGCGAACACTGAAGCTTTCTTT,CASSHWDRANTEAFF
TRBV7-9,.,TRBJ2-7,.,TGTGCCAGCAGCTTAATCGGGTCCTACGAGCAGTACTTC,CASSLIGSYEQYF
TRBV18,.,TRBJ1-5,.,TGTGCCAGCTCACCACCCAGGGTTTCTAATCAGCCCCAGCATTTT,CASSPPRVSNQPQHF